This T cell receptor (beta chain) was sequenced in a study of CD8 T cells in Susac syndrome. cDNA came from about 0.5 to 1 ug RNA primed by random hexamers. TCRdb itself ran the immunoSEQ multiplex PCR reads through MiXCR, one entry per CDR3 protein. This sample has 170,000 or so distinct CDR3 sequences, with 90% to 95% found just once. Trimming took 3 bases from V and 7 from J, leaving 16 bases between them. Germline CDR1 and CDR2: GTSNPN and SVGIG (reference sequence). CDR3 length: 13 residues. The rearrangement uses TRBV30 and TRBJ2-7, with D possibly being TRBD2 (5 bases). This clonotype originated in a human donor with Susac syndrome. The specimen was CD4+ T cells from PBMCs. CDR3 loop: CAWSGLAPGEQYF. The CDR3 DNA reads as TGTGCCTGGAGCGGGCTAGCACCGGGGGAGCAGTACTTC.